The next 22 T cell receptor beta chains were all read from a single sample in a study of CD8+CD57+ T cells in acquired aplastic anemia. The template for TCR beta VDJ and CDR3 sequence profiling was genomic DNA. TCRdb re-called the reads through MiXCR, storing one row per CDR3 protein. The sample consists of around 120,000 distinct CDR3 sequences, approximately 36% of them appearing once. Selection for sequencing was limited to patients who had shown CD8+CD57+ cell expansion by flow cytometry. The specimen sequenced was sorted CD4+, CD8+, or CD8+CD57+ T cells (not recorded which) from PBMCs. All receptors come from a human donor with aplastic anemia.

The chain recombines TRBV7-2 with TRBJ1-2; no definite D call. The CDR3 extends over 17 amino acids. V dropped 0 bases and J dropped 4 bases, with 18 bases sitting between them. The V gene's germline CDR1 is SGHTA and CDR2 FQGNSA. The CDR3 DNA sequence: TGTGCCAGCAGCTTAGCCCGCTTTGGTTCTGGAGCCTATGGCTACACCTTC. Protein: CASSLARFGSGAYGYTF. Based on the CDR3 plus reference TRBV7-2 and TRBJ1-2, the full variable domain is GAGVSQSPSNKVTEKGKDVELRCDPISGHTALYWYRQSLGQGLEFLIYFQGNSAPDKSGLPSDRFSAERTGGSVSTLTIQRTQQEDSAVYLCASSLARFGSGAYGYTFGSGTRLTVV.

This clonotype occurred a few times. The chain uses TRBV10-3 and TRBJ2-5; D unresolved. V gave up 2 bases and J gave up 2 bases, with 9 bases separating them. The CDR3 spans 14 residues. CDR1 is ENHRY, CDR2 SYGVKD, per germline. The CDR3 loop is CAISEGVTQETQYF. CDR3 DNA: TGTGCCATCAGTGAGGGCGTAACTCAAGAGACCCAGTACTTC.

This clonotype occurred many times. The CDR3 coding sequence is TGTGCCAGCTCACCACAGACGGGACAGGGGAGATCACCCCTCCACTTT. The encoded protein is CASSPQTGQGRSPLHF. This sequence joins TRBV18 and TRBJ1-6; 10 nucleotides line up with TRBD1. There are 16 residues in the CDR3. Losses at the gene ends were 1 base for V and 10 bases for J; bases not matched to a gene: 7. The germline CDR1 and CDR2 sequences are KGHSH and LQKENI.

This clonotype was counted ten times or more. The chain employs TRBV14 and TRBJ2-2; 9 bases align to TRBD2. The CDR3 extends over 17 amino acids. Looked up from germline, CDR1 is SGHDN and CDR2 is FVKESK. The J segment lost 3 bases and the V segment lost 2 bases, leaving 7 bases of the junction unmatched. CDR3: CASSQPRASGDTGELFF. In DNA form, the CDR3 reads TGTGCCAGCAGCCAACCTAGGGCTAGCGGGGACACCGGGGAGCTGTTTTTT.

The rearrangement uses TRBV15 and TRBJ2-7; D might be TRBD1 or TRBD2, each matching 5 bases. Per the germline V gene, CDR1 is LNHNV and CDR2 is YYDKDF (reference sequence). This CDR3 contains 13 residues. Trimming removed 0 bases from V and 5 bases from J, with 8 bases in between. CDR3 DNA sequence: TGTGCCACCAGCAGAGATCGGGGCGACGAGCAGTACTTC. Translating it yields CATSRDRGDEQYF. Full variable domain (missing parts from reference TRBV15 and TRBJ2-7): DAMVIQNPRYQVTQFGKPVTLSCSQTLNHNVMYWYQQKSSQAPKLLFHYYDKDFNNEADTPDNFQSRRPNTSFCFLDIRSPGLGDTAMYLCATSRDRGDEQYFGPGTRLTVT.

This sequence joins TRBV7-2 and TRBJ1-6; a possible D gene is TRBD1 (6 bases). The germline V and J ends were trimmed by 10 bases and 6 bases, with 16 bases remaining between them. CDR3 size: 14 residues. Germline CDR1 SGHTA, CDR2 FQGNSA. The CDR3 loop reads CAITRTGSNSPLHF. The CDR3 DNA follows: TGTGCCATAACCCGAACAGGGAGTAATTCACCCCTCCACTTT.

Turning to this clonotype: A much bigger clone sits one base away, suggesting this may be a read error. The CDR3 bases are TGTTCCAGCAGTTTAGTCACAGGGCACAATGAGCAGTTCTTC. Amino acids: CSSSLVTGHNEQFF. The rearrangement joins TRBV12-3 or TRBV12-4 to TRBJ2-1, with D tentatively TRBD1 (6 bases). The CDR3 runs to 14 residues.

In its sample, this clonotype was seen many times. The chain recombines TRBV6-1 with TRBJ2-7, with no clear D. Germline V gene lookup returns CDR1 MNHNS and CDR2 SASEGT. The CDR3 extends over 10 amino acids. With 7 bases removed from V and 4 bases from J, the gap between germline ends came to 5 bases. CDR3 loop: CASKHYEQYF. The CDR3 coding sequence is TGTGCCAGCAAGCATTACGAGCAGTACTTC.

The V call is TRBV7-8, the J call TRBJ1-1; D possibly corresponds to TRBD1 (5 bases). The V gene's germline CDR1 is SGHVS and CDR2 FQNEAQ. Trimming pared 5 bases from V and 4 bases from J, leaving 14 bases between. The CDR3 covers 14 residues. CDR3 coding DNA: TGTGCCAGCAGCCTGGGGGGTTGGGGCACTGAAGCTTTCTTT. This sequence encodes CASSLGGWGTEAFF.

This clonotype was picked up many times. The chain carries TRBV6-5 and TRBJ1-5; D is unclear. Germline V gene sequence: CDR1 MNHEY, CDR2 SVGAGI. The germline V and J ends were trimmed by 4 bases and 2 bases, with 12 bases remaining between them. The CDR3 has 15 amino acids. The CDR3, as DNA: TGTGCCAGCAGTTCGACGTTGGGTGGCAATCAGCCCCAGCATTTT. Amino acid sequence: CASSSTLGGNQPQHF.

This clonotype has a handful of counts. V gene TRBV7-2 combines with J gene TRBJ2-1, with 14 bases aligning to TRBD2. J was trimmed by 4 bases and V by 0 bases; bases with no gene match: 14. The germline gives CDR1 SGHTA, CDR2 FQGNSA. The CDR3 has 21 amino acids. CDR3 loop: CASSLARPGLAGGNSYNEQFF. The CDR3 coding sequence is TGTGCCAGCAGCTTAGCCCGTCCTGGACTAGCGGGGGGCAACTCTTACAATGAGCAGTTCTTC.

This clonotype is medium-sized (0.01 to 0.1%) within its sample. This chain uses TRBV7-2 with TRBJ2-7, with D unresolved. CDR1 and CDR2 from the germline V gene are SGHTA and FQGNSA. V was shortened by 1 base and J by 4 bases, with 5 bases between the two germline ends. This CDR3 is 12 amino acids long. CDR3 in amino acids: CASSLGQYEQYF. The CDR3 bases are TGTGCCAGCAGCTTAGGGCAGTACGAGCAGTACTTC.

This clonotype has only a few counts. The CDR3 region is CSVVGTDTQYF. The CDR3 DNA sequence: TGCAGCGTTGTTGGCACAGATACGCAGTATTTT. This rearrangement joins TRBV29-1 to TRBJ2-3; D call uncertain. The CDR3 length is 11 residues. Germline lookup yields CDR1 SQVTM and CDR2 ANQGSEA. V gave up 4 bases and J gave up 1 base, with 3 bases separating them.

This clonotype was seen a few times. The rearrangement joins TRBV29-1 to TRBJ2-5; TRBD2 is a possible D gene (7 bases). Trimming took 6 bases from V and 5 from J, leaving 16 bases between them. The CDR3 is made up of 13 amino acids. Germline lookup yields CDR1 SQVTM and CDR2 ANQGSEA. For the CDR3, the DNA is TGCAGCGTAACCAGGGCGGGGGCGGAGACCCAGTACTTC. Its translation: CSVTRAGAETQYF.

For this clonotype: A single base separates this from a much larger clone, so it may be a read error. This chain connects TRBV12-3 or TRBV12-4 to TRBJ2-1; D not resolved. The CDR3 covers 14 residues. The CDR3 DNA is TGTGCCAGCAGTTCCCGTCGACTTGACAATGAGCGGTTCTTC. Translating it yields CASSSRRLDNERFF.

This chain links TRBV25-1 with TRBJ1-5; 8 bases align to TRBD1. The CDR3 is 15 residues long. V was pared by 4 bases and J by 5 bases, with 7 bases of the junction left unmatched. The germline V gene encodes CDR1 MGHDK and CDR2 SYGVNS. Here the CDR3 reads CASSARTGSDQPQHF. Here the CDR3 DNA reads TGTGCCAGCAGTGCCCGGACAGGGTCGGATCAGCCCCAGCATTTT.

A remark on this clonotype: A much larger clone lies one base from this, so it may be a read error. The V and J genes are TRBV4-2 and TRBJ2-1; TRBD1 aligns across 9 bases. CDR3 length equals 16 residues. The germline V gene encodes CDR1 LGHNA and CDR2 YNFKEQ. The CDR3 DNA reads TGTGCCAGCAGACCAGGACAGGGGAAATCCTACAATGAGCAGCTCTTC. It is translated as CASRPGQGKSYNEQLF.

The chain combines TRBV7-2 with TRBJ1-4; D is uncertain. Looked up from germline, CDR1 is SGHTA and CDR2 is FQGNSA. Trimming removed 0 bases from V and 7 bases from J, with 12 bases in between. This CDR3 comprises 15 residues. The CDR3 reads CASSLAVGDAEKLFF. The DNA of the CDR3 is TGTGCCAGCAGCTTAGCGGTTGGGGATGCTGAAAAACTGTTTTTT.

The chain has TRBV19 and TRBJ2-2; TRBD2 matches at 7 bases. J lost 4 bases, V lost 7 bases, and 12 bases had no gene match. Germline V gene data show CDR1 as LNHDA and CDR2 as SQIVND (reference sequence). The length of the CDR3 is 16 residues. CDR3 nucleotide sequence: TGTGCCAGTACTTATTCGACTAGCAGGGTCACCGGGGAGCTGTTTTTT. Its translation is CASTYSTSRVTGELFF.

This clonotype is medium-sized. The chain couples TRBV19 to TRBJ1-6; no reliable D call. This CDR3 region has 12 residues. V shed 6 bases and J shed 9 bases, with 9 bases lying between them. Germline-derived CDR1 and CDR2 are LNHDA and SQIVND (reference sequence). This chain's CDR3 is CASRGRVSPLHF. The CDR3 nucleotides read TGTGCCAGTAGAGGTAGGGTTTCACCCCTCCACTTT. Supplemented by reference TRBV19 and TRBJ1-6, the full variable domain reads DGGITQSPKYLFRKEGQNVTLSCEQNLNHDAMYWYRQDPGQGLRLIYYSQIVNDFQKGDIAEGYSVSREKKESFPLTVTSAQKNPTAFYLCASRGRVSPLHFGNGTRLTVT.

This clonotype was counted many times. The V call is TRBV18, the J call TRBJ1-2; D unclear. Germline V lookup: CDR1 KGHSH, CDR2 LQKENI. This CDR3 is built from 14 residues. Trimming stripped 6 bases from V and 3 bases from J, with 14 bases between. CDR3 nucleotide sequence: TGTGCCAGCTCCACGGCGCAGAGGGACTATGGCTACACCTTC. Translated: CASSTAQRDYGYTF. Filled out from reference TRBV18 and TRBJ1-2, the complete variable domain reads NAGVMQNPRHLVRRRGQEARLRCSPMKGHSHVYWYRQLPEEGLKFMVYLQKENIIDESGMPKERFSAEFPKEGPSILRIQQVVRGDSAAYFCASSTAQRDYGYTFGSGTRLTVV.

This clonotype came up many times. The chain combines TRBV6-1 with TRBJ1-5, with D tentatively TRBD1 (6 bases). Germline V gene sequence: CDR1 MNHNS, CDR2 SASEGT. Trimming shortened V by 3 bases and J by 0 bases, and 6 bases separated the two germline ends. This CDR3 has 14 amino acids. This CDR3 reads CASSEDSSNQPQHF. The CDR3 DNA is TGTGCCAGCAGTGAGGACAGTAGCAATCAGCCCCAGCATTTT.